This TCR beta chain stems from a study of cytomegalovirus exposure and HLA in healthy donors. The study's findings and limits: With further analysis later on, most CMV-associated TCR beta chains appeared HLA-restricted. Productive status was seen about 87% or about 30% of the time for most TCR beta V segments in an earlier analysis.

Amplification used 60 Vbeta primers and 13 Jbeta primers. Clones were sequenced by immunoSEQ multiplex PCR, and TCRdb holds only the in-frame ones, with some missing. The profile shows 150,000 to 200,000 clones, approximately 12% of them singletons. This clone was seen a few times. Antigen: not known. This clonotype originated in a man aged 45-65 years in good health and CMV-seropositive. The specimen sequenced was PBMCs.

The CDR3 bases are TGTGCCAGCAGTTTAGGGACAGCGAACACCGGGGAGCTGTTTTTT. Encoded protein: CASSLGTANTGELFF. This chain connects TRBV27 to TRBJ2-2, with TRBD1 identical over 7 bases. Germline V gene sequence: CDR1 MNHEY, CDR2 SMNVEV (reference sequence). The CDR3 contains 15 residues. The J segment lost 0 bases and the V segment lost 2 bases, leaving 0 bases of the junction unmatched.